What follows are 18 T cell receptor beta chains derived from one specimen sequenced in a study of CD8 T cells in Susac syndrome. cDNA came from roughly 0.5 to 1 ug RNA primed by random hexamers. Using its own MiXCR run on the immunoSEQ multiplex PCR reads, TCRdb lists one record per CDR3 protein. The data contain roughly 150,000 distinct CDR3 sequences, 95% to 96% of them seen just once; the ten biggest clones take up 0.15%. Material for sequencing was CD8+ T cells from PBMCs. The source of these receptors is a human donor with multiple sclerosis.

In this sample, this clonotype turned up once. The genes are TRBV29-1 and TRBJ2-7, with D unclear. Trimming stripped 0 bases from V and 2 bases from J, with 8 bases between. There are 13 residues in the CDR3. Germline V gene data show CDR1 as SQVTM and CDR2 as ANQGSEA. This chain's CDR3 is CSVEDVGTYEQYF. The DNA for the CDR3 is TGCAGCGTTGAAGATGTAGGGACCTACGAGCAGTACTTC.

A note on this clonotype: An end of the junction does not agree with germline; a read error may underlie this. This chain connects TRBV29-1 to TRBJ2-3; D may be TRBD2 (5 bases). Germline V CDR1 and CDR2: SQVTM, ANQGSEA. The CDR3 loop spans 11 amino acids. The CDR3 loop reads CSVKEGDTQYF. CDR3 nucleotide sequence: TGCAGCGTTAAAGAGGGAGATACGCAGTATTTT.

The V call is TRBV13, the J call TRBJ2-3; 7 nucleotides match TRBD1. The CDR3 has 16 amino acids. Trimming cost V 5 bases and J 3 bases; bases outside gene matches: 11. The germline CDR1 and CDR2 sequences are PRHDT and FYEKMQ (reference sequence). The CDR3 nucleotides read TGTGCCAGCAGCCCAGACGCAGGGGGATGGACAGATACGCAGTATTTT. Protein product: CASSPDAGGWTDTQYF.

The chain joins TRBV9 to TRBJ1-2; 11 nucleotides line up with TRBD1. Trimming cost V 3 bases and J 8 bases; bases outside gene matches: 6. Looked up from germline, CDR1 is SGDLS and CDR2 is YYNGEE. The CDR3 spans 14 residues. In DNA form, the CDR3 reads TGTGCCAGCAGCGCCGCGGGACAGGGGGTGGGCTACACCTTC. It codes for CASSAAGQGVGYTF.

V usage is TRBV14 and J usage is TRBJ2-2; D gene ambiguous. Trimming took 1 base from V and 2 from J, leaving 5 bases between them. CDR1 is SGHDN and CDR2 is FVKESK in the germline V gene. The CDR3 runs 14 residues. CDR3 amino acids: CASSQVSNTGELFF. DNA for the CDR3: TGTGCCAGCAGCCAAGTGTCCAACACCGGGGAGCTGTTTTTT. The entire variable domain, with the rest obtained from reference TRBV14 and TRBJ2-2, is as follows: EAGVTQFPSHSVIEKGQTVTLRCDPISGHDNLYWYRRVMGKEIKFLLHFVKESKQDESGMPNNRFLAERTGGTYSTLKVQPAELEDSGVYFCASSQVSNTGELFFGEGSRLTVL.

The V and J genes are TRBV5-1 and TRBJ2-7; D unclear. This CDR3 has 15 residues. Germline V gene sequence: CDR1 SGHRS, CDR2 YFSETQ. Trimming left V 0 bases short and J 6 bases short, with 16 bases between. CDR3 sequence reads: CASSLVRFSASEQYF. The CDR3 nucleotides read TGCGCCAGCAGCTTGGTTCGGTTTTCCGCCAGCGAGCAGTACTTC.

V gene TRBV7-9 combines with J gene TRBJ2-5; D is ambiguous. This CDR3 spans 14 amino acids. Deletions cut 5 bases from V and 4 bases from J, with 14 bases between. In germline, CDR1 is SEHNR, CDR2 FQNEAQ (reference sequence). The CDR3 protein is CASSHDGRRETQYF. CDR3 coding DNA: TGTGCCAGCAGCCATGATGGACGGCGAGAGACCCAGTACTTC.

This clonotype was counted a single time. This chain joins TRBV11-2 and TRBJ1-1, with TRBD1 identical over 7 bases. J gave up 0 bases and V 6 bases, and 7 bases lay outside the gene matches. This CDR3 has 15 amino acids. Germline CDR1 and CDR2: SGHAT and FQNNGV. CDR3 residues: CASSFLRGMNTEAFF. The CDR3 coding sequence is TGTGCCAGCAGTTTCCTCAGGGGGATGAACACTGAAGCTTTCTTT.

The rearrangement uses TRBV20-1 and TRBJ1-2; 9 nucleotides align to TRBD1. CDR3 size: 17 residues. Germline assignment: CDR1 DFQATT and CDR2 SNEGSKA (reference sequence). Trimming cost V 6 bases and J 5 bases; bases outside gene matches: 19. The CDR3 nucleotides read TGCAGTGCACCAACTCCGACCGGGACAGGGCCTTCTTATGGCTACACCTTC. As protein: CSAPTPTGTGPSYGYTF.

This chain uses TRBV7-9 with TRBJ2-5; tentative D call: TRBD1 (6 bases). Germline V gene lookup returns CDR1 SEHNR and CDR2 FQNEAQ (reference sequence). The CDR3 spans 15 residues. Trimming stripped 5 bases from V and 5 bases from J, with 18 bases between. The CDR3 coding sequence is TGTGCCAGCAGCCAATCCGGGACAATCGGGGAGACCCAGTACTTC. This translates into CASSQSGTIGETQYF.

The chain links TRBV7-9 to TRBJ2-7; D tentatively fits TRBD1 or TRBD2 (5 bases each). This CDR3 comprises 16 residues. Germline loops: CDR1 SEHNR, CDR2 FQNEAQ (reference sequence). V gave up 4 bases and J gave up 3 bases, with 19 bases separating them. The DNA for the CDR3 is TGTGCCAGCAGCTCAGCCGGGACCCGAAACCACTACGAGCAGTACTTC. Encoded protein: CASSSAGTRNHYEQYF.

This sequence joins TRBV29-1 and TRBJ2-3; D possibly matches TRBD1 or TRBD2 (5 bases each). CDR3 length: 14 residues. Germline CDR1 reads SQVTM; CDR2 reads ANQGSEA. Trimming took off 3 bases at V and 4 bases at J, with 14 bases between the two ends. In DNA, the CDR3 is TGCAGCGTTGAGAACCGCCGGGGCGCAGATACGCAGTATTTT. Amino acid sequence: CSVENRRGADTQYF.

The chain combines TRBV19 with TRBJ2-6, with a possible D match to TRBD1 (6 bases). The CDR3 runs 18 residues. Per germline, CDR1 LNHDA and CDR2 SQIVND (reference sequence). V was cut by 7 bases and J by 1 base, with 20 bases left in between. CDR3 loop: CASMAPGHRISGANVLTF. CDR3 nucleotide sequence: TGTGCCAGTATGGCCCCGGGACACCGGATTTCTGGGGCCAACGTCCTGACTTTC.

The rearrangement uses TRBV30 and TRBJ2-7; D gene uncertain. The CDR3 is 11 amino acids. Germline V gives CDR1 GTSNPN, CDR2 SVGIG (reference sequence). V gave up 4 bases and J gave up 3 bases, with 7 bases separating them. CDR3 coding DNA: TGTGCCTGGATCTCACTCTACGAGCAGTACTTC. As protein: CAWISLYEQYF.

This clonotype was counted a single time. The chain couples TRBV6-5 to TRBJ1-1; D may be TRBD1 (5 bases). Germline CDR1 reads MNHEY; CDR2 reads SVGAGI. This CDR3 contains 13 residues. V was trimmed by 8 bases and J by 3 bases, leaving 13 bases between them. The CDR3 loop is CASFPGPDTEAFF. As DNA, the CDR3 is TGTGCCAGCTTCCCAGGGCCGGACACTGAAGCTTTCTTT.

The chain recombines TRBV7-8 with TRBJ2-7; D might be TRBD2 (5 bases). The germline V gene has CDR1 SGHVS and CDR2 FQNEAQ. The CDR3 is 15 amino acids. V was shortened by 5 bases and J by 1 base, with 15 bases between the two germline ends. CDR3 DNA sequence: TGTGCCAGCAGCCCGGGGTCCCCAAAATCCTACGAGCAGTACGTC. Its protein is CASSPGSPKSYEQYV.

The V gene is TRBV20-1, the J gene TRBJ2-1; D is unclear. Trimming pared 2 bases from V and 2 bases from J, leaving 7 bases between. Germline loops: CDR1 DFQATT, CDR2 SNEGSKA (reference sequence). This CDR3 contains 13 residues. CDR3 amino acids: CSARPTTYNEQFF. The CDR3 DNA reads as TGCAGTGCTAGACCGACCACCTACAATGAGCAGTTCTTC.

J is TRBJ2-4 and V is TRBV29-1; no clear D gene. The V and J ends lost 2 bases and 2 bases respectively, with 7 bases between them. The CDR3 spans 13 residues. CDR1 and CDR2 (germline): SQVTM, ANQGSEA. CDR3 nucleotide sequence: TGCAGCGTTGAATCACCGACCAAAAACATTCAGTACTTC. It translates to CSVESPTKNIQYF.